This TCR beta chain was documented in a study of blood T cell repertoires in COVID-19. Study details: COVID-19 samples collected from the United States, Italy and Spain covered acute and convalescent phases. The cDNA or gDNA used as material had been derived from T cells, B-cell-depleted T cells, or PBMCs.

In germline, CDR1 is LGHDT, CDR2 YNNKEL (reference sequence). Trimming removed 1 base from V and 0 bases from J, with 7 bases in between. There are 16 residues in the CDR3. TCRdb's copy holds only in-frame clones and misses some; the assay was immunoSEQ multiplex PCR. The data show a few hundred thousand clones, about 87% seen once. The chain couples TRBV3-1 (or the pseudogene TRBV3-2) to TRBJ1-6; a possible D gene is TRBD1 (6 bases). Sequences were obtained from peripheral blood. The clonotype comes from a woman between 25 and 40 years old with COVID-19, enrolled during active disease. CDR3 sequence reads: CASSQADSSYNSPLHF. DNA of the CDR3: TGTGCCAGCAGCCAAGCGGACAGCTCCTATAATTCACCCCTCCACTTT.